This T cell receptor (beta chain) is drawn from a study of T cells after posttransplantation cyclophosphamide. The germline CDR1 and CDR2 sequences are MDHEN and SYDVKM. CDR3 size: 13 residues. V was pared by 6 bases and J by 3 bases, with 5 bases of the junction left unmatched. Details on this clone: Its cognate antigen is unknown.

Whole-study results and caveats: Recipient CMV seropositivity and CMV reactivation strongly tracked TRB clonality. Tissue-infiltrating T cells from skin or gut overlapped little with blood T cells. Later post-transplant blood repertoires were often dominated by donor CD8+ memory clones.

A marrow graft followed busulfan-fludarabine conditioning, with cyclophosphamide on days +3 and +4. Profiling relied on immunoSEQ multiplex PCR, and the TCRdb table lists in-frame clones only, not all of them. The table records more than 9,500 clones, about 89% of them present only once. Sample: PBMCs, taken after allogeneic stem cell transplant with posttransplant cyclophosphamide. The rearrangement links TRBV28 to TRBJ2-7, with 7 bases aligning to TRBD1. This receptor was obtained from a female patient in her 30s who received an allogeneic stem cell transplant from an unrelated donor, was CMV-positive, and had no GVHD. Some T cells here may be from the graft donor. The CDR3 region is CASSPDRDYEQYF. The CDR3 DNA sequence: TGTGCCAGCAGCCCCGACAGGGACTACGAGCAGTACTTC.